This TCR beta chain emerged from a study of siplizumab effects on memory and regulatory T cells. The method was immunoSEQ multiplex PCR; TCRdb's version includes in-frame clones alone and lacks a portion of them. The sample carries approximately 75,000 clones, 85% to 95% recorded once. The CDR3 extends over 14 amino acids. CDR1 GTSNPN and CDR2 SVGIG come from the germline V gene (reference sequence). V was trimmed by 2 bases and J by 0 bases, leaving 11 bases between them. Sequences were obtained from CD8+ T cells sorted from blood. The receptor comes from a human donor in good health. The chain links TRBV30 to TRBJ2-7, with D perhaps TRBD2 (5 bases). CDR3 sequence (DNA): TGTGCCTGGAGTCGAGCTAGCAGCTCCTACGAGCAGTACTTC. Its translation: CAWSRASSSYEQYF. The complete variable domain, with remaining parts taken from reference TRBV30 and TRBJ2-7, reads SQTIHQWPATLVQPVGSPLSLECTVEGTSNPNLYWYRQAAGRGLQLLFYSVGIGQISSEVPQNLSASRPQDRQFILSSKKLLLSDSGFYLCAWSRASSSYEQYFGPGTRLTVT.